A selection of T cell receptor beta chains follows, all from one sample in a study of blood T cell repertoires in COVID-19. Method: immunoSEQ multiplex PCR; TCRdb's copy keeps in-frame clones and lacks some. The table lists hundreds of thousands of clones, around 90% of them singletons. Sequencing input: PBMCs or T cells enriched from blood (not recorded which). The source of these receptors is a man aged 30 to 39 who had been exposed to COVID-19. Each CDR3 is given with its conserved first and last residue. D genes are given only for firm matches. Rows give clone size only sometimes, using once, few, many, or a class for an expanded clone.

j_call,d_call,v_call,clone_size,cdr3_aa,cdr3_nt
TRBJ2-1,NA,TRBV7-9,NA,CASSQSPRGEVYNEQFF,TGTGCCAGCAGCCAATCCCCACGCGGGGAGGTCTACAATGAGCAGTTCTTC
TRBJ2-3,TRBD2,TRBV5-8,NA,CASSLGVSGGGADTQYF,TGTGCCAGCAGCTTGGGGGTTAGCGGGGGCGGGGCAGATACGCAGTATTTT
TRBJ2-5,NA,TRBV25-1,NA,CASSHLTAQETQYF,TGTGCCAGCAGTCACCTGACAGCACAAGAGACCCAGTACTTC
TRBJ1-1,TRBD1,TRBV5-1,NA,CASRGQGTPMNTEAFF,TGCGCCAGCAGGGGACAGGGGACGCCGATGAACACTGAAGCTTTCTTT
TRBJ2-1,TRBD1,TRBV15,NA,CATSRDLWDRSYNEQFF,TGTGCCACCAGCAGAGATCTTTGGGACAGGTCTTACAATGAGCAGTTCTTC
TRBJ2-1,TRBD2,TRBV7-9,NA,CASSLAASGGAYNEQFF,TGTGCCAGCAGCTTAGCGGCCAGCGGGGGGGCTTACAATGAGCAGTTCTTC
TRBJ1-1,NA,TRBV25-1,few,CASSGRPNTEAFF,TGTGCCAGCAGTGGTCGTCCGAACACTGAAGCTTTCTTT
TRBJ2-7,NA,TRBV28,once,CASRSSSYEQYF,TGTGCCAGCAGGTCGAGCTCCTACGAGCAGTACTTC
TRBJ2-7,NA,TRBV7-2,NA,CASKNRGSAPYEQYF,TGTGCCAGCAAGAATAGGGGGAGTGCCCCCTACGAGCAGTACTTC
TRBJ2-7,NA,TRBV28,NA,CASSSPTRYEQYF,TGTGCCAGCAGTTCCCCAACACGCTACGAGCAGTACTTC
TRBJ2-2,NA,TRBV18,NA,CASSSSSSRAGELFF,TGTGCCAGCTCATCCTCTTCTAGCCGGGCCGGGGAGCTGTTTTTT
TRBJ1-6,NA,TRBV19,NA,CASSNRQPDYNSPLHF,TGTGCCAGTAGTAACCGACAGCCCGACTATAATTCACCCCTCCACTTT
TRBJ2-2,NA,TRBV5-4,once,CASSLVAGELFF,TGTGCCAGCAGCTTGGTAGCGGGGGAGCTGTTTTTT
TRBJ1-2,NA,TRBV5-4,once,CASSPGLNNYGYTF,TGTGCCAGCAGCCCGGGACTTAACAACTATGGCTACACCTTC
TRBJ1-5,NA,TRBV18,NA,CASSPESWPQHF,TGTGCCAGCTCGCCCGAGTCGTGGCCCCAGCATTTT
TRBJ2-7,NA,TRBV27,NA,CASGIGSKYEQYF,TGTGCCAGCGGCATCGGGAGTAAGTACGAGCAGTACTTC
TRBJ2-3,TRBD2,TRBV7-2,NA,CASSLSGGAGSTDTQYF,TGTGCCAGCAGCTTATCCGGGGGGGCGGGGAGCACAGATACGCAGTATTTT
TRBJ1-1,TRBD1,TRBV4-1,NA,CASSHTVPGQGPEAFF,TGCGCCAGCAGCCATACAGTCCCGGGACAGGGCCCTGAAGCTTTCTTT
TRBJ2-3,TRBD2,TRBV30,NA,CAWSSLAGGSTDTQYF,TGTGCCTGGAGTAGTCTAGCGGGGGGTAGCACAGATACGCAGTATTTT
TRBJ1-3,NA,TRBV5-4,NA,CASSLLGSGNTIYF,TGTGCCAGCAGCTTGTTAGGGAGCGGAAACACCATATATTTT
TRBJ1-2,TRBD1,TRBV7-9,NA,CASSLRGANYGYTF,TGTGCCAGCAGCCTCAGGGGGGCGAACTATGGCTACACCTTC
TRBJ1-1,TRBD1,TRBV6-2/TRBV6-3,NA,CASSYSSTGVKYHYTEAFF,TGTGCCAGCAGTTACTCGTCGACAGGGGTTAAATACCACTACACTGAAGCTTTCTTT
TRBJ1-1,NA,TRBV7-2,NA,CASSLGGGANTEAFF,TGTGCCAGCAGCTTAGGTGGAGGGGCGAACACTGAAGCTTTCTTT
TRBJ2-5,TRBD1,TRBV5-1,NA,CASSLGQGALGFRETQYF,TGCGCCAGCAGCTTGGGACAGGGAGCCCTAGGCTTTCGAGAGACCCAGTACTTC
TRBJ1-3,NA,TRBV30,few,CAWSIGSGNTIYF,TGTGCCTGGAGTATCGGCTCTGGAAACACCATATATTTT
TRBJ2-7,NA,TRBV9,NA,CASSVGGDPSSYEQYF,TGTGCCAGCAGCGTAGGCGGGGACCCGAGCTCCTACGAGCAGTACTTC